This is a list of T cell receptor beta chains from one sample in a study of T cell repertoires in cytomegalovirus infection. The antigens for these receptors are not known. TCRdb reanalysed the reads using MiXCR and keeps one entry per CDR3 protein. The sample lists about 920,000 distinct CDR3 sequences, about a third seen once, with 13% in the top ten. The sample was cultured CD8+ T cells from PBMCs, taken from culture after CMV antigen stimulation. The source is a human donor in good health (CMV status not recorded). Some clones in this sample may be carry-over from other donors' samples. The CDR3 runs from the conserved cysteine through the conserved F or W. Fields, in order: CDR3 protein, clone size, V gene, J gene. The listing skips clone size in some rows; elsewhere it reads once, few, many or a size class.

CDR3aa: CASSTGSNTEAFF
abundance: NA
v_gene: TRBV6-2/TRBV6-3
j_gene: TRBJ1-1

CDR3aa: CASSQVGLGLDTQYF
abundance: NA
v_gene: TRBV4-3
j_gene: TRBJ2-3

CDR3aa: CASSPDRTPTGELFF
abundance: NA
v_gene: TRBV7-6
j_gene: TRBJ2-2

CDR3aa: CASKVGGSTDTQYF
abundance: NA
v_gene: TRBV27
j_gene: TRBJ2-3

CDR3aa: CASSSQDRTLAYGYTF
abundance: NA
v_gene: TRBV6-6
j_gene: TRBJ1-2

CDR3aa: CASGLGTSGVARAPETQYF
abundance: NA
v_gene: TRBV12-5
j_gene: TRBJ2-5

CDR3aa: CASTTVPGRLGNPPQHF
abundance: NA
v_gene: TRBV28
j_gene: TRBJ1-5

CDR3aa: CASSFQYAAAGELFF
abundance: many
v_gene: TRBV7-9
j_gene: TRBJ2-2

CDR3aa: CASARVGGYTF
abundance: few
v_gene: TRBV7-9
j_gene: TRBJ1-2

CDR3aa: CASSLTGSGFSGANVLTF
abundance: NA
v_gene: TRBV7-3
j_gene: TRBJ2-6

CDR3aa: CASKRGTGGINEQFF
abundance: NA
v_gene: TRBV19
j_gene: TRBJ2-1

CDR3aa: CASSETANEQFF
abundance: NA
v_gene: TRBV5-6
j_gene: TRBJ2-1

CDR3aa: CASSLGWGPRDTQYF
abundance: few
v_gene: TRBV7-9
j_gene: TRBJ2-3

CDR3aa: CASSLEGHLYNEQFF
abundance: few
v_gene: TRBV5-1
j_gene: TRBJ2-1

CDR3aa: CASSYLRPIF
abundance: NA
v_gene: TRBV27
j_gene: TRBJ2-1

CDR3aa: CASSYSGGSREQYF
abundance: once
v_gene: TRBV6-6
j_gene: TRBJ2-7